This TCR beta chain was observed in a study of blood T cell repertoires in COVID-19. Study-wide context: Both acute and convalescent COVID-19 samples were obtained from the United States, Italy and Spain. The analysed material was cDNA or gDNA that came from T cells, B-cell-depleted T cells, or PBMCs.

In the study's own analysis: Amplification of reference gene primers provided the estimated nucleated cell counts. Clones were read by immunoSEQ multiplex PCR, and TCRdb kept only the in-frame ones, dropping some. Clone size and V and J calls were adopted from that table, with D and trimming inferred from the DNA. The table shows about 180,000 clones, with 80% to 90% occurring only once. Sequenced: peripheral blood. This clonotype was obtained from a human donor with active or convalescent COVID-19. The donor label of this sample is uncertain.

The CDR3 region has the DNA TGTGCCAGCAGTTACACGGGACAGGGGGCGGGAGAGACCCAGTACTTC. As protein: CASSYTGQGAGETQYF. The chain carries TRBV6-2 or TRBV6-3 and TRBJ2-5; 12 nucleotides line up with TRBD1. The CDR3 has 16 residues. Trimming at V came to 2 bases and at J to 4 bases, leaving 5 bases not matched to a gene. Per germline, CDR1 MNHEY and CDR2 SVGEGT.